This TCR beta chain was captured by sequencing in a study of PD-1 blockade in mismatch repair-deficient tumors. Sequencing used immunoSEQ multiplex PCR; TCRdb keeps in-frame clones, though not all of them. The table shows more than 50,000 clones, with 70% to 90% occurring only once. Sequencing used peripheral blood, obtained 52 weeks after starting pembrolizumab. This clonotype was obtained from an adult with mismatch repair-deficient cancer.

CDR3 sequence reads: CATSSSRTTREPTDTQYF. The DNA for the CDR3 is TGTGCCACCAGCAGTTCAAGGACGACAAGAGAGCCCACAGATACGCAGTATTTT. This rearrangement joins TRBV15 to TRBJ2-3; D gene ambiguous. CDR1 LNHNV and CDR2 YYDKDF come from the germline V gene (reference sequence). Trimming removed 3 bases at V and 2 bases at J, with 21 bases between. The CDR3 spans 18 residues.